This record covers a single T cell receptor beta chain. Its antigen specificity is not known. Base-call qualities are not available, and no considerably larger clone is one nucleotide away. Compared with germline, V lacks 4 bases and J lacks 7 bases; bases without a gene match: 6. For CDR1 and CDR2, the germline V gene lists SGDLS and YYNGEE. The CDR3 contains 14 residues, cysteine and phenylalanine counted. The only DNA kept is the CDR3, 42 bases in frame from the first base. This specimen comes from a study of cytomegalovirus exposure and HLA in healthy donors (dated by TCRdb to about 2017). Some background on the complete study: According to an earlier analysis of 587 of the donors, some 180 million T cells yielded 100 million or so unique TCR beta sequences and approximately 300 Gb of sequence data. Roughly 300 gigabases of sequencing data and around 80 million unique TCR sequences made up an early release that covered approximately 650 HLA-typed donors. Of the roughly 400 genotyped donors, 75% to 85% were placed in the genetic ancestry cluster associated with self-reported Caucasian donors. The study aimed to test whether cataloging public T cell receptors could reveal signatures of past pathogen exposure. Using immunosequencing, the study profiled T cell repertoires from 666 subjects and related those repertoires to cytomegalovirus serostatus. A separate validation cohort of 100 to 150 different subjects was used in addition to the approximately 610-subject first cohort. To predict cytomegalovirus infection status, the study brought together high-throughput TCR immunosequencing, statistical association of individual TCRs with disease status, and machine learning. A later analysis re-analyzed previously published TCR beta repertoires from about 600 donors and added high-resolution HLA genotyping to study TCR occurrence patterns. Rather than using new phenotypic data, the later analysis identified candidate immune exposures from TCR beta sequences and from how often those sequences occurred across donors. To decide whether each TCR beta V gene segment behaved as functional or pseudogenic, an earlier analysis of some 540 of the donors relied on high-throughput TCR beta sequencing. Donor age, sex, ethnicity and CMV serostatus were collected together with the repertoire data. A later genetic analysis took genome-wide SNP genotypes for 398 of the 666 donors and used that subset as a discovery cohort. All discovery cohort repertoires had been generated using a single sequencing platform. HLA typing covered class I and class II loci at four-digit resolution. Typing coverage differed by locus: A, B, C, DRB1 and DQB1 were typed in roughly 620-630 donors, DQA1 in approximately 520, DPA1 in 600 to 610, and DPB1 in just under 480. A handful of DR-DQ haplotypes were handled as single units for association and clustering because linkage in the cohort was strong. Among roughly 400 genotyped donors of the cohort, an average of roughly 230,000 unique TCR beta nucleotide sequences was sequenced per donor, of which about 19% were non-productive.

On the study overall, not on this receptor specifically: Because counts were too low, about 18 rarely observed V segments, including chromosome 9 orphons, were left out of the earlier analysis of about 620 of the donors. V-gene and J-gene trimming of TCR beta chains was associated with a missense DCLRE1C variant in a later genetic analysis, and the association was replicated in an independent cohort. According to a later analysis, most CMV-associated TCR beta chains appeared to be HLA-restricted, and the HLA associations seemed to be driven largely by CMV exposure. The study listed 164 TCR beta chains as associated with cytomegalovirus. In an earlier analysis of more than 500 of the donors, most TCR beta V segments appeared in productive rearrangements about 87% or about 30% of the time, broadly matching IMGT annotations. This cohort had only TCR beta chains sequenced, and the lack of alpha or paired-chain data limited which features could be detected. A further reported finding was that TCR beta sequences accurately predicted the HLA-A and HLA-B alleles for most subjects in the first cohort. Linkage disequilibrium might explain the correlated functional status among segregating V segments, but an unknown experimental factor could not be ruled out. In a later analysis, HLA-associated TCR beta chains showed more clonal expansion and lower generation probabilities than non-associated chains that were equally common. Some IMGT-functional V segments, including TRBV6-2 and TRBV6-3, could not be distinguished by the 87-base-pair reads and were therefore excluded. The only immune exposure information available for the cohort was CMV serostatus. In vitro tests confirmed that a few of the cytomegalovirus-associated TCR beta chains recognize cytomegalovirus antigens. Because HLA typing was missing for some donors at each locus, association tests included only the typed subset. Strong co-occurrence of HLA alleles, especially DR and DQ, made assigning TCR associations to individual alleles difficult. Compared with the 666-donor mean, donors in an Asian-associated ancestry cluster had fewer N-insertions in productive TCRs, according to a later genetic analysis. Roughly uniform sequencing depth across donors was assumed in presence/absence analyses, although this assumption may not hold. Most TCR sequences were seen in very few donors, while some public TCRs were found in many individuals. A later analysis reported that several top co-occurrence clusters appeared linked to parvovirus B19, influenza, CMV and Epstein-Barr virus. At a false discovery rate of 0.05, a later analysis linked approximately 18,000 TCR beta sequences to specific HLA alleles. In a later analysis, the rate of TCR association differed among HLA loci, with DRB1 alleles having the most associated TCRs and HLA-C alleles having the fewest. It was suggested by the authors that the approach could potentially be generalized to other disease states and immunological phenotypes. The classifier was reported to diagnose cytomegalovirus status with high specificity and sensitivity in both the original and validation cohorts. A group of highly shared sequence variants was considered likely to be a technical artifact of the sequencing pipeline.

In total, 666 healthy bone marrow donors made up the cohort. All cohort members were sampled while nominally healthy, although unrecorded immune exposures were likely present. CMV serostatus was positive for about 270 and negative for about 55% of the roughly 670 cohort members, and was not recorded for this donor. Each donor provided a peripheral blood sample, and peripheral blood mononuclear cells were used for TCR beta sequencing. The Qiagen DNeasy Blood Extraction Kit was used to extract genomic DNA from the blood cell samples. Library prep was done by the immunoSEQ multiplex PCR assay. The multiplex PCR relied on a mix of 60 forward primers for TCR Vbeta segments and 13 reverse primers for TCR Jbeta segments. A multiplex PCR assay on genomic DNA amplified the CDR3 region of rearranged TCR beta genes. The amplified TCR beta libraries were sequenced on the Illumina HiSeq System as 87-base-pair reads. As for how the authors treated the data: A later analysis tallied roughly 78 million unique TCR beta chains across the 640 or so repertoires, and around 12 million of those chains were shared by two or more donors. To remove PCR and sequencing errors, raw reads were error-corrected and collapsed into unique sequences using a nearest-neighbor algorithm that merged closely related sequences. V, D and J gene segments were assigned by aligning CDR3 sequences to IMGT reference sequences. For a sequence to be retained, a match of at least six nucleotides to both a V gene segment and a J gene segment was required. A rearrangement was called productive if the CDR3 had no stop codons and remained in frame with V and J, and every other rearrangement was called non-productive. CDR3 was defined according to IMGT convention as the region running from the second conserved V-encoded cysteine to the conserved J-encoded phenylalanine. Sequences without an unambiguous match to a single V gene segment were excluded from the earlier analysis of about 630 of the donors. In an earlier analysis of approximately 590 of the donors, V segments were called functional above 56.7% productive rearrangements and were called segregating when the between-donor standard deviation exceeded 5%. A statistical classification framework was built to diagnose cytomegalovirus status from the catalog of TCR beta chain sequences. In a later analysis, TCR nucleotide sequences were compared against IMGT/GENE-DB human TR gene sequences so that V and J genes could be assigned. Using the TCRdist pipeline, a later analysis assigned CDR3 sequences along with most-parsimonious VDJ recombination scenarios. In a later analysis, every TCR beta chain was defined by the combination of its CDR3 amino acid sequence and its V-gene family, and reads without a unique V-gene family were dropped. In a later analysis, 450 to 600 highly shared, low-generation-probability nucleotide sequences were removed to address suspected cross-contamination and a sequencing artifact. A later analysis calculated a clonal expansion index for each public chain from normalized within-repertoire ranks of inferred template counts. In a later analysis, generation probabilities were computed using a VDJ recombination model fitted to out-of-frame rearrangements, and the results were checked against IGoR. A later analysis scored TCR-TCR, TCR-HLA and TCR-CMV co-occurrence with hypergeometric tests, applying a repertoire-size bias correction to TCR pairs. To estimate false discovery rates, a later analysis permuted the HLA or CMV assignments 20 times. In a later analysis, co-occurring TCRs were grouped using DBSCAN, with TCRdist sequence similarity added in when clustering inside HLA-allele-positive subsets. Repertoires with fewer than 30,000 or more than 120,000 public chains were left out of co-occurrence clustering, as were a few repertoires with anomalous nucleotide sharing. Drawn from immuneACCESS, this table holds only the in-frame rearrangements with V and J called that TCRdb kept. Clones are partly lost; checked studies trace under half to an unresolved V gene and leave the rest unexplained. The V and J calls and the clone size are those of that table, but D and trimming were determined from the DNA. For this sample the table gives about 120,000 clones, of which around 77% were detected only once. The ten largest clones take up about 3.7% of the sample.

This receptor was identified in a human donor in good health. Sequencing used PBMCs. The chain couples TRBV9 to TRBJ1-4; the junction holds 8 bases that match TRBD1. The CDR3 sequence is CASSTPGQVEKLFF. The DNA reads as follows: TGTGCCAGCAGCACTCCGGGACAGGTTGAAAAACTGTTTTTT.